This entry is about one T cell receptor (beta chain). It was with a sample-barcoded 5' primer and a J-beta primer mix that a second PCR of roughly 7 to 12 cycles was run. Each CDR3 protein gets one entry after TCRdb re-called the 5' RACE reads with MiXCR. Of 1.8 million or so distinct CDR3 sequences in the sample, roughly two fifths were seen once. V lost 5 bases and J lost 7, with 16 bases in between. There are 15 residues in the CDR3. Germline values: CDR1 SGHRS, CDR2 YFSETQ. Caucasian individuals from Russia who were healthy and aged about 6 to 95 acted as donors. This sample was included in a study of blood T cells in healthy people across ages.

V is TRBV5-1 and J is TRBJ1-6; TRBD1 is a possible D gene (5 bases). The receptor was derived from a human donor in good health. Sequenced: blood. The CDR3 here is CASSQDIRTNSPLHF. DNA for the CDR3: TGCGCCAGCAGTCAGGACATTCGCACCAATTCACCCCTCCACTTT. The full variable domain, in which reference TRBV5-1 and TRBJ1-6 provide the parts outside the CDR3, is KAGVTQTPRYLIKTRGQQVTLSCSPISGHRSVSWYQQTPGQGLQFLFEYFSETQRNKGNFPGRFSGRQFSNSRSEMNVSTLELGDSALYLCASSQDIRTNSPLHFGNGTRLTVT.